This TCR beta chain is from a study of identical twins. Study outcomes and limitations: The authors drew conclusions from cross-sectional statistical analysis rather than following the same donors. When twins shared out-of-frame alpha sequences, those sequences had excess low generation probability.

One entry per CDR3 protein results from TCRdb running MiXCR on the 5' RACE reads. This sample carries roughly 630,000 distinct CDR3 sequences, 7.1% of them seen once, and the ten largest clones take 1.5% to 2%. Only a few counts were recorded for this clonotype. The antigen remains unidentified. The germline V gene encodes CDR1 SGHTA and CDR2 FQGNSA. V was clipped by 3 bases and J by 9 bases, with 18 bases between them. CDR3 length equals 15 residues. The sample also formed part of further work on yellow fever vaccine responses in identical twins. That study adds: In identical twins, vaccine T cell responses appeared partly shared and partly individual.

Input material: PBMCs. The source is a woman aged 18-35 years in good health. The chain links TRBV7-2 to TRBJ2-1; TRBD1 is a possible D gene (7 bases). The DNA of the CDR3 is TGTGCCAGCAGCTTCTTTGGGGGGCAGGGGGGTGAGCAGTTCTTC. Residues: CASSFFGGQGGEQFF.